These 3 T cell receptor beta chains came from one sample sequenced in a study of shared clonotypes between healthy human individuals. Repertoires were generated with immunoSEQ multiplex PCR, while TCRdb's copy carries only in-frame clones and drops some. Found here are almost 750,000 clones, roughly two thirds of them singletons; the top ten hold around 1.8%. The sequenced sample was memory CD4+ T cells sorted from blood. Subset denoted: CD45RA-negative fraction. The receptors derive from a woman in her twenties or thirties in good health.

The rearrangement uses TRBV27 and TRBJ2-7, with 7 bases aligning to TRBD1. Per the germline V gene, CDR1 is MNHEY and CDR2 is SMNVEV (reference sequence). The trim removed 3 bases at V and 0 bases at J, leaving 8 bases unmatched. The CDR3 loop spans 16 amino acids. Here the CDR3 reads CASSLKGAYFSYEQYF. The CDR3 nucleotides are TGTGCCAGCAGTTTGAAGGGGGCATATTTCTCCTACGAGCAGTACTTC.

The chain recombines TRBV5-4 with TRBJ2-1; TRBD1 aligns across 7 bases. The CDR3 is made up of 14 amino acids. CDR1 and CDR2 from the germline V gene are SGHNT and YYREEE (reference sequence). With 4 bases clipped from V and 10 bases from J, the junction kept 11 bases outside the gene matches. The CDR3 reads CASSPQGTYLEQFF. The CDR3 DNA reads TGTGCCAGCAGCCCACAGGGGACATACCTCGAGCAGTTCTTC.

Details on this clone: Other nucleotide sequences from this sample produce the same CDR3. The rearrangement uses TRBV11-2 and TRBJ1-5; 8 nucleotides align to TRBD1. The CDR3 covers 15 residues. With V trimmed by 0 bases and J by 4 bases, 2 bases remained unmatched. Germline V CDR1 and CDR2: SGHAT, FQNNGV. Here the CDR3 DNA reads TGTGCCAGCAGCTTAGACAGGGGGCGTAATCAGCCCCAGCATTTT. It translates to CASSLDRGRNQPQHF.